The sequence of this T cell receptor beta chain was determined in a study of T cells after yellow fever vaccination. The table lists this clonotype with a few counts. The antigen remains undetermined. Trimming took 6 bases from V and 2 from J, leaving 14 bases between them. The CDR3 is 14 residues long. TCRdb independently ran MiXCR on the 5' RACE reads; one entry per CDR3 protein. This sample has around 610,000 distinct CDR3 sequences; 13% occur once, and the top ten carry 11% to 15%. The study, taken as a whole, reports: Secondary responses were weaker yet peaked faster, day 5 versus 15.

This TCR came from a young man who received the YFV17D yellow fever vaccine. The source was PBMCs, collected on the day of the yellow fever booster vaccination. This chain uses TRBV12-3 or TRBV12-4 with TRBJ2-7, with D unresolved. CDR3 in amino acids: CASSPPGDPYEQYF. CDR3 sequence (DNA): TGTGCCAGCAGCCCCCCTGGAGACCCCTACGAGCAGTACTTC.